The clone carrying this T cell receptor (beta chain) was observed many times. The antigen remains undetermined. The length of the CDR3 is 13 residues. V was trimmed by 6 bases and J by 8 bases, leaving 13 bases between them. This record belongs to a study of early T cells in non-severe SARS-CoV-2 infection. Regarding the study as a whole: Lookups in VDJdb leaned toward anti-spike CD8 responses and missed private and CD4 specificities.

Each single cDNA molecule received a unique molecular identifier. TCRdb redid the calling of the 5' RACE reads with MiXCR, one entry per CDR3 protein. The table records 20,000 to 25,000 distinct CDR3 sequences, 4.5% of them present only once. Sequencing was done on a sample of whole blood. The V and J genes are TRBV12-3 or TRBV12-4 and TRBJ1-4, with D hard to call. The receptor was derived from an adult who was a healthcare worker with PCR-confirmed SARS-CoV-2 infection or an uninfected control (not recorded which). CDR3 in amino acids: CASRSPVGEKLFF. As DNA, the CDR3 is TGTGCCAGCAGGAGTCCAGTCGGGGAAAAACTGTTTTTT.